The 27 T cell receptor beta chains presented below share a single source sample, sequenced in a study of blood T cell repertoires in COVID-19. The protocol was immunoSEQ multiplex PCR, while the TCRdb copy is restricted to in-frame clones and leaves out a portion. The table records 200,000 or so clones, 85% of them present only once. Sequencing used peripheral blood. These receptors were obtained from a man in his sixties with COVID-19, enrolled during active disease.

The chain has TRBV2 and TRBJ2-1; the match to TRBD1 covers 7 bases. Trimming at V came to 9 bases and at J to 4 bases, leaving 6 bases not matched to a gene. Germline assignment: CDR1 SNHLY and CDR2 FYNNEI. The CDR3 consists of 13 residues. The CDR3 loop reads CASRQGTYNEQFF. In DNA form, the CDR3 reads TGTGCCAGTCGACAGGGAACTTACAATGAGCAGTTCTTC.

DNA of the CDR3: TGTGCCAGCAGCCCCTGGGGGGGCATGCAAAACTACGAGCAGTACTTC. Encoded protein: CASSPWGGMQNYEQYF. This chain links TRBV7-2 with TRBJ2-7; a weak D match, TRBD2 (7 bases). This CDR3 is 16 amino acids long. Deletions cut 5 bases from V and 3 bases from J, with 20 bases between. Looked up from germline, CDR1 is SGHTA and CDR2 is FQGNSA. The variable domain in full, with the rest retrieved from reference TRBV7-2 and TRBJ2-7, is GAGVSQSPSNKVTEKGKDVELRCDPISGHTALYWYRQSLGQGLEFLIYFQGNSAPDKSGLPSDRFSAERTGGSVSTLTIQRTQQEDSAVYLCASSPWGGMQNYEQYFGPGTRLTVT.

The chain links TRBV5-1 to TRBJ1-1; 7 nucleotides match TRBD1. The ends lost 0 bases at V and 5 bases at J; junction bases unmatched: 10. Per germline, CDR1 SGHRS and CDR2 YFSETQ. The CDR3 is 16 residues long. This chain's CDR3 is CASSLVWGQKRTEAFF. CDR3 coding DNA: TGCGCCAGCAGCTTGGTTTGGGGACAGAAAAGGACTGAAGCTTTCTTT. Together with reference TRBV5-1 and TRBJ1-1, the CDR3 gives the full variable domain: KAGVTQTPRYLIKTRGQQVTLSCSPISGHRSVSWYQQTPGQGLQFLFEYFSETQRNKGNFPGRFSGRQFSNSRSEMNVSTLELGDSALYLCASSLVWGQKRTEAFFGQGTRLTVV.

CDR3 loop: CASSFRGRGTDTQYF. The CDR3 DNA sequence: TGTGCCAGCAGTTTCCGCGGCAGGGGAACAGATACGCAGTATTTT. The chain couples TRBV28 to TRBJ2-3, with D maybe TRBD1 (6 bases). Trimming left V 3 bases short and J 3 bases short, with 13 bases between. Germline lookup yields CDR1 MDHEN and CDR2 SYDVKM. The CDR3 contains 15 residues.

The chain links TRBV5-1 to TRBJ2-5; 10 positions match TRBD1. The germline gives CDR1 SGHRS, CDR2 YFSETQ. After removal of 5 bases from V and 6 bases from J, the junction contained 10 bases not matched to a gene. The CDR3 has 15 amino acids. The CDR3 loop is CASSEETGGAKTQYF. The CDR3, as DNA: TGCGCCAGCAGTGAGGAGACAGGGGGCGCGAAGACCCAGTACTTC.

The chain combines TRBV5-6 with TRBJ2-1, with 8 positions matching TRBD1. The CDR3 is 13 residues long. CDR1 and CDR2 (germline): SGHDT, YYEEEE. Trimming at V came to 5 bases and at J to 7 bases, leaving 5 bases not matched to a gene. The CDR3 loop reads CASSSGGWNEQFF. In DNA, the CDR3 is TGTGCCAGCAGTTCAGGGGGCTGGAATGAGCAGTTCTTC.

This clone was seen just once. The chain couples TRBV5-8 to TRBJ1-5; 12 positions match TRBD1. CDR1 is SGHTS and CDR2 is YDEGEE in the germline V gene. V was pared by 0 bases and J by 7 bases, with 5 bases of the junction left unmatched. The CDR3 runs to 16 residues. This CDR3 is CASSLDGTGGAQPQHF. For the CDR3, the DNA is TGTGCCAGCAGCTTGGATGGGACAGGGGGCGCGCAGCCCCAGCATTTT. The variable domain in full, with the rest retrieved from reference TRBV5-8 and TRBJ1-5, is EAGVTQSPTHLIKTRGQQATLRCSPISGHTSVYWYQQALGLGLQFLLWYDEGEERNRGNFPPRFSGRQFPNYSSELNVNALELEDSALYLCASSLDGTGGAQPQHFGDGTRLSIL.

The chain joins TRBV3-1 (or the pseudogene TRBV3-2) to TRBJ2-3, with 7 bases aligning to TRBD1. The length of the CDR3 is 17 residues. J lost 3 bases, V lost 0 bases, and 9 bases had no gene match. Germline values: CDR1 LGHDT, CDR2 YNNKEL (reference sequence). CDR3 nucleotides: TGTGCCAGCAGCCAAGAAGAGGGGGCTAGAATAACAGATACGCAGTATTTT. Amino acid sequence: CASSQEEGARITDTQYF.

The chain carries TRBV9 and TRBJ1-2; 8 bases fit TRBD1. This CDR3 has 13 residues. CDR1 and CDR2 from the germline V gene are SGDLS and YYNGEE. Trimming removed 6 bases from V and 3 bases from J; junction bases left unmatched: 4. The CDR3 region has the DNA TGTGCCAGCAACCCGGGACAGGACTATGGCTACACCTTC. This encodes CASNPGQDYGYTF.

The chain links TRBV28 to TRBJ1-2; 7 bases are shared with TRBD1. The CDR3 is 14 residues long. The V and J ends lost 10 bases and 4 bases, in that order; junction bases with no gene match: 12. The germline gives CDR1 MDHEN, CDR2 SYDVKM. The CDR3 reads CATGPPGQTYGYTF. In DNA, the CDR3 is TGTGCCACTGGTCCTCCGGGACAGACCTATGGCTACACCTTC.

The chain links TRBV19 to TRBJ2-2; a possible D gene is TRBD2 (5 bases). CDR1 and CDR2 from the germline V gene are LNHDA and SQIVND (reference sequence). Deletions cut 2 bases from V and 1 base from J, with 8 bases between. The CDR3 totals 15 residues. Here the CDR3 DNA reads TGTGCCAGTAGTATAAGACGGGGGAACACCGGGGAGCTGTTTTTT. Amino acid sequence: CASSIRRGNTGELFF.

In this sample, this clone turned up once. The CDR3 DNA is TGTGCCAGCAGCCACCCTACAGGTTACAATGAGCAGTTCTTC. Translated: CASSHPTGYNEQFF. The chain recombines TRBV14 with TRBJ2-1; maybe TRBD1 (5 bases). The V gene's germline CDR1 is SGHDN and CDR2 FVKESK. V was clipped by 3 bases and J by 4 bases, with 10 bases between them. This CDR3 is built from 14 residues.

J is TRBJ1-1 and V is TRBV19; perhaps TRBD1 as D (5 bases). The V end lost 3 bases, the J end lost 2 bases, and 19 bases lay between the germline ends. Germline CDR1 is LNHDA and CDR2 is SQIVND (reference sequence). CDR3 size: 17 residues. The DNA of the CDR3 is TGTGCCAGTAGTATCCCATCTAACAGGAAAAGAAACACTGAAGCTTTCTTT. It translates to CASSIPSNRKRNTEAFF.

The gene calls are TRBV18 and TRBJ2-5, with 10 bases matching TRBD2. The CDR3 is made up of 13 amino acids. From germline, CDR1 is KGHSH and CDR2 LQKENI. J lost 5 bases, V lost 5 bases, and 2 bases had no gene match. The CDR3 coding sequence is TGTGCCAGCTCATCGGGACTAGCGGAGACCCAGTACTTC. Its protein product is CASSSGLAETQYF.

The rearrangement links TRBV28 to TRBJ1-2, with D maybe TRBD1 (6 bases). The CDR3 covers 14 residues. Germline V gene sequence: CDR1 MDHEN, CDR2 SYDVKM. Trimming pared 5 bases from V and 8 bases from J, leaving 18 bases between. The CDR3 DNA reads as TGTGCCAGCAGTCCCCCGACAGGATATGAAGGCTACACCTTC. This translates into CASSPPTGYEGYTF.

The chain employs TRBV7-9 and TRBJ2-3; D is perhaps TRBD2 (6 bases). The CDR3 extends over 16 amino acids. V was cut by 3 bases and J by 7 bases, with 20 bases left in between. Per germline, CDR1 SEHNR and CDR2 FQNEAQ (reference sequence). The CDR3 DNA sequence: TGTGCCAGCAGCTTTAGTGGGTCAGGGAGGATTAATACGCAGTATTTT. Translated, it gives CASSFSGSGRINTQYF.

This chain joins TRBV29-1 and TRBJ2-1, with 7 bases aligning to TRBD2. Germline lookup yields CDR1 SQVTM and CDR2 ANQGSEA. The CDR3 is made up of 14 amino acids. V gave up 5 bases and J gave up 9 bases; unmatched junction bases: 13. The CDR3 coding sequence is TGCAGCGTTCTGGGAAGCGGGACTAAGAGTGAGCAGTTCTTC. Protein sequence: CSVLGSGTKSEQFF.

The gene calls are TRBV5-4 and TRBJ2-7; D is unresolved. The CDR3 has 15 residues. V gave up 0 bases and J gave up 0 bases, with 10 bases separating them. Germline CDR1 SGHNT, CDR2 YYREEE (reference sequence). This CDR3 reads CASSLDLSSSYEQYF. The CDR3 DNA is TGTGCCAGCAGCTTGGACTTATCGAGCTCCTACGAGCAGTACTTC.

This clone was detected once. The chain uses TRBV7-8 and TRBJ1-3; TRBD1 is a possible D gene (5 bases). V lost 5 bases to trimming and J lost 4 bases, with 15 bases between them. The length of the CDR3 is 15 residues. CDR1 is SGHVS, CDR2 FQNEAQ, per germline. The CDR3, as DNA: TGTGCCAGCAGCGCCCAACCGGGGGTGGGAAACACCATATATTTT. Protein sequence: CASSAQPGVGNTIYF.

The J gene is TRBJ2-1, the V gene TRBV11-2; weak D call: TRBD2 (7 bases). Germline assignment: CDR1 SGHAT and CDR2 FQNNGV. The V gene lost 5 bases and the J gene lost 2 bases, with 19 bases spanning the gap. This CDR3 is built from 17 residues. The CDR3 reads CASSPGRGASTYNEQFF. For the CDR3, the DNA is TGTGCCAGCAGCCCGGGACGGGGGGCGAGTACCTACAATGAGCAGTTCTTC.

The chain recombines TRBV5-1 with TRBJ2-1; 10 bases are a match to TRBD2. With V trimmed by 0 bases and J by 9 bases, 18 bases remained unmatched. Germline CDR1 SGHRS, CDR2 YFSETQ. This CDR3 is built from 19 residues. CDR3 protein: CASSLAPSGLAGVIGEQFF. The CDR3 coding sequence is TGCGCCAGCAGCTTGGCCCCATCGGGGCTAGCGGGAGTAATAGGTGAGCAGTTCTTC.

The chain couples TRBV7-8 to TRBJ2-4, with TRBD1 matching over 8 bases. This CDR3 is 20 amino acids long. From germline, CDR1 is SGHVS and CDR2 FQNEAQ. V lost 2 bases to trimming and J lost 0 bases; unmatched junction nucleotides: 15. The chain's CDR3 is CASSLLPGQAPERAKNIQYF. The DNA of the CDR3 is TGTGCCAGCAGCTTACTACCGGGACAGGCACCAGAGAGAGCCAAAAACATTCAGTACTTC.

CDR3 region: CASSLMEGWTYEQYF. CDR3 DNA: TGTGCCAGCAGCCTCATGGAGGGTTGGACCTACGAGCAGTACTTC. The chain couples TRBV2 to TRBJ2-7; D is perhaps TRBD2 (6 bases). V shed 6 bases and J shed 2 bases, with 17 bases lying between them. The germline V gene has CDR1 SNHLY and CDR2 FYNNEI. This CDR3 region has 15 residues.

The chain carries TRBV5-5 and TRBJ2-7, with a possible D match to TRBD1 (6 bases). This CDR3 is built from 16 residues. V shed 0 bases and J shed 2 bases, with 15 bases lying between them. The V gene's germline CDR1 is SGHKS and CDR2 YYEKEE (reference sequence). The CDR3 here is CASSLAFTGLTYEQYF. For the CDR3, the DNA is TGTGCCAGCAGCTTGGCCTTCACAGGGCTAACCTACGAGCAGTACTTC.

This rearrangement joins TRBV6-6 to TRBJ2-3; D uncertain. V shed 6 bases and J shed 6 bases, with 10 bases lying between them. The CDR3 is 12 residues long. Germline V gene lookup returns CDR1 MNHNY and CDR2 SVGAGI (reference sequence). This CDR3 reads CASSQIQDTQYF. CDR3 nucleotides: TGTGCCAGCAGCCAAATTCAGGATACGCAGTATTTT.

The V gene is TRBV3-1 (or the pseudogene TRBV3-2), the J gene TRBJ1-4; maybe TRBD1 (6 bases). Germline loops: CDR1 LGHDT, CDR2 YNNKEL (reference sequence). The CDR3 sequence is 15 residues long. Deletions cut 10 bases from V and 3 bases from J, with 18 bases between. The CDR3 DNA reads TGTGCCAACTTCCAAGAGCAGGGGTCTAATGAAAAACTGTTTTTT. Translation gives CANFQEQGSNEKLFF.

The chain employs TRBV18 and TRBJ2-2; 9 nucleotides match TRBD1. The V segment lost 3 bases and the J segment 4 bases; nucleotides outside the gene matches: 3. Germline V gene sequence: CDR1 KGHSH, CDR2 LQKENI. This CDR3 contains 15 residues. In DNA form, the CDR3 reads TGTGCCAGCTCACCCGGACAGGGGAGCACCGGGGAGCTGTTTTTT. Amino acids: CASSPGQGSTGELFF.